This is a list of T cell receptor beta chains from one sample in a study of PD-1 blockade in classical Hodgkin lymphoma. Sequencing used immunoSEQ multiplex PCR; TCRdb keeps in-frame clones, though not all of them. In the table there are approximately 52,000 clones, 86% of which are singletons. The sample here was peripheral blood mononuclear cells (PBMCs), taken before the fourth cycle of nivolumab. Receptors were obtained from a human donor with classical Hodgkin lymphoma. CDR3s include the opening cysteine and the closing phenylalanine or tryptophan. The D gene is left open where the match is weak. Expanded clones get a size class; other rows say once, few or many, or leave the size out.

CDR3 length	D gene	clone size	J gene	V gene	CDR3 protein	CDR3 DNA
17	TRBD1	NA	TRBJ2-2	TRBV23-1	CASSRPTGTGVTGELFF	TGCGCCAGCAGTCGACCGACCGGGACAGGGGTCACCGGGGAGCTGTTTTTT
17	TRBD1	NA	TRBJ1-2	TRBV19	CASSRGFGQGVNYGYTF	TGTGCCAGTAGTCGAGGGTTTGGCCAGGGGGTTAACTATGGCTACACCTTC
19	TRBD1	NA	TRBJ1-2	TRBV23-1	CASSHPAGDRGRSNYGYTF	TGCGCCAGCAGTCACCCGGCGGGGGACAGGGGGCGCAGTAACTATGGCTACACCTTC
16	TRBD2	NA	TRBJ2-2	TRBV13	CASSSPFGRDTGELFF	TGTGCCAGCAGCTCACCGTTCGGGAGGGATACCGGGGAGCTGTTTTTT
12	NA	NA	TRBJ2-7	TRBV28	CASSLAYYEQYF	TGTGCCAGCAGTTTGGCCTATTACGAGCAGTACTTC
17	NA	NA	TRBJ2-4	TRBV27	CASSLYGGLGGKNIQYF	TGTGCCAGCAGTTTATACGGAGGGCTAGGGGGCAAAAACATTCAGTACTTC
17	NA	NA	TRBJ2-7	TRBV15	CATSRDRNYRESYEQYF	TGTGCCACCAGCAGAGATCGAAATTACCGCGAGTCCTACGAGCAGTACTTC
14	TRBD1	NA	TRBJ1-3	TRBV11-2	CASSLTGPGNTIYF	TGTGCCAGCAGCTTGACAGGGCCCGGAAACACCATATATTTT
16	TRBD2	NA	TRBJ2-1	TRBV18	CASSRLAGSSYNEQFF	TGTGCCAGCTCTCGACTAGCGGGGAGCTCCTACAATGAGCAGTTCTTC
13	NA	NA	TRBJ2-1	TRBV11-3	CASSPNGGYEQFF	TGTGCCAGCAGCCCAAACGGGGGATATGAGCAGTTCTTC
12	NA	NA	TRBJ2-1	TRBV10-3	CAIRRGGDEQFF	TGTGCCATCAGGCGGGGAGGAGATGAGCAGTTCTTC
16	TRBD2	once	TRBJ2-3	TRBV29-1	CSVEGLAGGGTDTQYF	TGCAGCGTTGAAGGCCTAGCGGGGGGGGGCACAGATACGCAGTATTTT
15	NA	NA	TRBJ2-3	TRBV7-2	CASIRTGTQVDTQYF	TGTGCCAGCATCCGAACCGGGACCCAGGTCGATACGCAGTATTTT
14	TRBD2	once	TRBJ2-1	TRBV28	CASSPGTSVDEQFF	TGTGCCAGCAGCCCGGGGACTAGCGTCGATGAGCAGTTCTTC
14	TRBD2	few	TRBJ2-7	TRBV28	CASSPSGASYEQYF	TGTGCCAGCAGCCCGAGCGGGGCCTCCTACGAGCAGTACTTC
14	NA	NA	TRBJ2-3	TRBV7-3	CASSPTRFADTQYF	TGTGCCAGCAGCCCTACTAGATTCGCAGATACGCAGTATTTT
12	NA	NA	TRBJ1-2	TRBV27	CASSTPEGGYTF	TGTGCCAGCAGTACGCCTGAGGGTGGCTATACCTTC
15	NA	NA	TRBJ2-1	TRBV27	CASSAFGRSGDEQFF	TGTGCCAGCAGTGCTTTCGGACGATCTGGGGATGAGCAGTTCTTC
17	TRBD1	once	TRBJ1-3	TRBV18	CASSPLRTGGAGNTIYF	TGTGCCAGCTCACCGCTCAGGACAGGGGGCGCGGGAAACACCATATATTTT
18	TRBD1	NA	TRBJ1-5	TRBV28	CASSYTGTGAYSNQPQHF	TGTGCCAGCAGTTACACCGGGACAGGGGCATATAGCAATCAGCCCCAGCATTTT
12	NA	NA	TRBJ2-7	TRBV19	CASSYSGYEQYF	TGTGCCAGTAGTTATTCAGGGTACGAGCAGTACTTC
18	NA	NA	TRBJ2-1	TRBV19	CASSIEAQRAPSYNEQFF	TGTGCCAGTAGTATAGAAGCTCAGCGGGCCCCCTCCTACAATGAGCAGTTCTTC
14	TRBD1	NA	TRBJ2-7	TRBV6-5	CASSAGTGFYEQYF	TGTGCCAGCAGTGCCGGGACAGGGTTTTACGAGCAGTACTTC
14	NA	NA	TRBJ1-3	TRBV7-9	CASSLTDSGNTIYF	TGTGCCAGCAGCTTAACAGACTCTGGAAACACCATATATTTT
13	TRBD2	NA	TRBJ2-7	TRBV6-1	CASNPSGSYEQYF	TGTGCCAGCAACCCTAGCGGCTCCTACGAGCAGTACTTC
13	NA	NA	TRBJ1-1	TRBV6-4	CASSQGPNTEAFF	TGTGCCAGCAGCCAGGGTCCGAACACTGAAGCTTTCTTT
16	NA	NA	TRBJ1-3	TRBV7-9	CASSLAVGGPGNTIYF	TGTGCCAGCAGCTTAGCAGTGGGAGGGCCTGGAAACACCATATATTTT
12	NA	NA	TRBJ2-7	TRBV27	CASSPQGGEQYF	TGTGCCAGCAGTCCTCAGGGAGGCGAGCAGTACTTC
15	NA	NA	TRBJ2-1	TRBV4-1	CASSQPTASYNEQFF	TGCGCCAGCAGCCAACCGACTGCCTCCTACAATGAGCAGTTCTTC
16	NA	NA	TRBJ1-4	TRBV5-1	CASSLSPAGTNEKLFF	TGCGCCAGCAGCTTGTCCCCAGCGGGTACTAATGAAAAACTGTTTTTT
14	NA	NA	TRBJ2-7	TRBV27	CASRDPRGPYEQYF	TGTGCCAGCCGCGACCCCCGGGGCCCATACGAGCAGTACTTC
14	NA	NA	TRBJ2-2	TRBV6-5	CASSYSWGTGELFF	TGTGCCAGCAGTTACTCTTGGGGCACCGGGGAGCTGTTTTTT
13	NA	NA	TRBJ2-7	TRBV19	CASSQPRGYEQYF	TGTGCCAGTAGTCAGCCCCGAGGCTACGAGCAGTACTTC
13	NA	NA	TRBJ2-1	TRBV10-3	CAISGDPYNEQFF	TGTGCCATCAGTGGGGACCCCTACAATGAGCAGTTCTTC
14	NA	NA	TRBJ2-7	TRBV6-1	CASSRSSDSREQYF	TGTGCCAGCAGCCGCAGCTCGGACAGTCGGGAGCAGTACTTC
14	NA	NA	TRBJ2-1	TRBV9	CASGASALYNEQFF	TGTGCCAGCGGGGCTAGCGCATTATACAATGAGCAGTTCTTC
16	NA	NA	TRBJ1-1	TRBV7-8	CASSYSGDSVNTEAFF	TGTGCCAGCAGCTACTCCGGAGACTCGGTGAACACTGAAGCTTTCTTT
15	NA	NA	TRBJ2-3	TRBV9	CASSGGAQPTDTQYF	TGTGCCAGCAGCGGGGGGGCACAGCCCACAGATACGCAGTATTTT
14	NA	NA	TRBJ1-4	TRBV15	CATSRQPTNEKLFF	TGTGCCACCAGCAGACAACCAACTAATGAAAAACTGTTTTTT
13	NA	NA	TRBJ1-2	TRBV5-4	CASSGGSVYGYTF	TGTGCCAGCAGCGGAGGGAGTGTCTATGGCTACACCTTC
13	TRBD1	NA	TRBJ1-1	TRBV11-1	CASSLDREGEAFF	TGTGCCAGCAGCCTCGACAGGGAAGGTGAAGCTTTCTTT
13	TRBD1	NA	TRBJ2-1	TRBV27	CASRTGTYNEQFF	TGTGCCAGCAGGACAGGGACGTACAATGAGCAGTTCTTC
20	TRBD2	NA	TRBJ2-5	TRBV5-1	CASSDHILAGGLSGWETQYF	TGCGCCAGCAGCGACCATATACTAGCGGGGGGGCTCAGTGGTTGGGAGACCCAGTACTTC
15	TRBD1	NA	TRBJ1-2	TRBV2	CASSAWDRTSYGYTF	TGTGCCAGCAGTGCCTGGGACAGGACCTCCTATGGCTACACCTTC
14	NA	NA	TRBJ2-5	TRBV19	CASSNDKIGETQYF	TGTGCCAGTAGTAATGACAAAATCGGGGAGACCCAGTACTTC
13	TRBD1	few	TRBJ1-5	TRBV18	CASSPRDSDPQHF	TGTGCCAGCTCACCACGGGACAGCGACCCCCAGCATTTT
14	NA	NA	TRBJ1-3	TRBV10-3	CAITPTLSGNTIYF	TGTGCCATCACCCCGACCCTCTCTGGAAACACCATATATTTT
14	NA	NA	TRBJ2-7	TRBV15	CATSSRTALGEQYF	TGTGCCACCAGCAGTCGGACGGCTCTGGGCGAGCAGTACTTC
15	NA	NA	TRBJ2-2	TRBV19	CASSIDSANTGELFF	TGTGCCAGTAGTATTGACAGTGCGAACACCGGGGAGCTGTTTTTT
16	TRBD2	NA	TRBJ2-7	TRBV25-1	CASSESSGSRTYEQYF	TGTGCCAGCAGTGAATCCAGCGGGAGTAGGACCTACGAGCAGTACTTC
13	TRBD2	NA	TRBJ2-1	TRBV6-4	CASSDGTSNEQFF	TGTGCCAGCAGTGACGGGACTAGCAACGAGCAGTTCTTC
14	NA	NA	TRBJ2-5	TRBV5-1	CASSLVTGQETQYF	TGCGCCAGCAGCTTGGTTACAGGTCAAGAGACCCAGTACTTC
13	NA	NA	TRBJ1-2	TRBV25-1	CASTGTGSYGYTF	TGTGCCAGCACTGGGACGGGTTCCTATGGCTACACCTTC
15	NA	NA	TRBJ2-7	TRBV7-9	CASSPRGGLAYEQYF	TGTGCCAGCAGCCCTCGGGGAGGTCTCGCCTACGAGCAGTACTTC
14	TRBD1	NA	TRBJ2-5	TRBV9	CASSQTGGRETQYF	TGTGCCAGCAGCCAGACAGGGGGCAGAGAGACCCAGTACTTC